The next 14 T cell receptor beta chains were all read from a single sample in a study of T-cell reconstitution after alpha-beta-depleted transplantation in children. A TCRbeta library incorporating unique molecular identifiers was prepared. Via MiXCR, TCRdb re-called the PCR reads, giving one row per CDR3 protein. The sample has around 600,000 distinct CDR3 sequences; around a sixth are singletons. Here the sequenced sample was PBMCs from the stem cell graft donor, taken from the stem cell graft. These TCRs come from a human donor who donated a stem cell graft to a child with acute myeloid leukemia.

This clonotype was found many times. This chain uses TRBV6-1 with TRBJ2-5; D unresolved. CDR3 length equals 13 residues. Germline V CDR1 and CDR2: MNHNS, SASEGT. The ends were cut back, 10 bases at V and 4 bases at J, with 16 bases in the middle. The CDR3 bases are TGTGCCACCTTCTCTTTGGGCGGAGAGACCCAGTACTTC. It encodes CATFSLGGETQYF.

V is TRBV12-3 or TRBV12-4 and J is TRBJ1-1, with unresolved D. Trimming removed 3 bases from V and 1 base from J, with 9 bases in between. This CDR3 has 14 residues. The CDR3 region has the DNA TGTGCCAGCAGTTTTCAATCCGGGAACACTGAAGCTTTCTTT. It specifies CASSFQSGNTEAFF.

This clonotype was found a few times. CDR3 in amino acids: CASSLLEEPQETQYF. The CDR3 DNA sequence: TGTGCCAGCAGTTTACTTGAGGAGCCCCAAGAGACCCAGTACTTC. The chain recombines TRBV12-3 or TRBV12-4 with TRBJ2-5; no clear D. Trimming cost V 2 bases and J 1 base, with 11 bases left between them. CDR3 length: 15 amino acids.

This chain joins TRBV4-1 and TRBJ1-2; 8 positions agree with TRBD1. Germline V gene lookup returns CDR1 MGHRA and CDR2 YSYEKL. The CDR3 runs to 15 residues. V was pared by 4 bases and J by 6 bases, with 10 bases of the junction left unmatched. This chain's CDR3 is CASSRQGQGRHGYTF. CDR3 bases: TGCGCCAGCAGCCGACAAGGACAGGGTCGGCATGGCTACACCTTC.

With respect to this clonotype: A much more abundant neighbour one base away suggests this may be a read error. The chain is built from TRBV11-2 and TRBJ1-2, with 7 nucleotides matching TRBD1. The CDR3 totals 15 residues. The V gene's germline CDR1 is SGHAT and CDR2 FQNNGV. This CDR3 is CASSLRGPANYVYTF. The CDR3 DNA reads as TGTGCCAGCAGCTTGAGGGGGCCGGCTAACTATGTCTACACCTTC.

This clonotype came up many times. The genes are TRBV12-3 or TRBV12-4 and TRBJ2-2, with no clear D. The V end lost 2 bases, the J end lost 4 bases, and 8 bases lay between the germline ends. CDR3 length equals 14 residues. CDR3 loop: CASSLPRVTGELFF. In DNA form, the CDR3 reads TGTGCCAGCAGTTTACCTAGGGTCACCGGGGAGCTGTTTTTT.

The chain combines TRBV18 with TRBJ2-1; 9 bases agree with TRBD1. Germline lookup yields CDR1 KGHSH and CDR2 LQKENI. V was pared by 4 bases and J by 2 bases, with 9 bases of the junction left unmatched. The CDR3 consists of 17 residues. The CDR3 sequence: CASSRMPGQGPYNEQFF. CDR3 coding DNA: TGTGCCAGCTCACGCATGCCGGGACAGGGCCCCTACAATGAGCAGTTCTTC.

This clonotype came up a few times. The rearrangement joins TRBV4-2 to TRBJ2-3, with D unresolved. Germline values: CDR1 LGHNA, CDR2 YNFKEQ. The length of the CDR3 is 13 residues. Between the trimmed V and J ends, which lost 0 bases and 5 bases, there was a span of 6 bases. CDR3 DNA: TGTGCCAGCAGCCAAGAACTACTAGATACGCAGTATTTT. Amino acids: CASSQELLDTQYF.

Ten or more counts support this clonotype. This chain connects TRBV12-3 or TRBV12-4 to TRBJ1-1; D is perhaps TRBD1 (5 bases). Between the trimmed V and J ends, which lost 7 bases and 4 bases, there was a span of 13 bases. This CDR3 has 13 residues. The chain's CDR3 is CASIGDLGTEAFF. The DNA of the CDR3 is TGTGCCAGCATTGGGGACTTAGGCACTGAAGCTTTCTTT.

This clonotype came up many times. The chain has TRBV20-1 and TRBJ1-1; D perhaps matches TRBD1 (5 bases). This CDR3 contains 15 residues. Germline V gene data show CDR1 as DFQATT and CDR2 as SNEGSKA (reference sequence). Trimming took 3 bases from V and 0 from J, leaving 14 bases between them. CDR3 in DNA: TGCAGTGCTAGCCGACAGAACCTCCTGAACACTGAAGCTTTCTTT. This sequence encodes CSASRQNLLNTEAFF.

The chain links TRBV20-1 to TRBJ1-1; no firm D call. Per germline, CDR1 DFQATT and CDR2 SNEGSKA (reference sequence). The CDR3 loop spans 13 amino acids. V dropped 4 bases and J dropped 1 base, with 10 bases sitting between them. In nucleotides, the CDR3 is TGCAGTGCTACGGGAGGACGGAACACTGAAGCTTTCTTT. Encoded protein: CSATGGRNTEAFF.

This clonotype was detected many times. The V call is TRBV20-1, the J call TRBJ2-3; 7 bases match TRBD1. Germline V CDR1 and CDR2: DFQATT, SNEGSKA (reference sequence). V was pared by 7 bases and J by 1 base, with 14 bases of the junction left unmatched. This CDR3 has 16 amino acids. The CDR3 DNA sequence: TGCAGTGTTCCGGACAGGCCGGAGTCAGGCACAGATACGCAGTATTTT. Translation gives CSVPDRPESGTDTQYF.

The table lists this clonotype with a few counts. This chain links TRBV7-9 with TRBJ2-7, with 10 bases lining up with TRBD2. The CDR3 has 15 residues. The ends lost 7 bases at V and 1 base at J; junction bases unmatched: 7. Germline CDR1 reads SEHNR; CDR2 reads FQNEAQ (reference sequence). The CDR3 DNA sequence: TGTGCCAGCACTACTAGCGGGGCCACTTCCTACGAGCAGTACTTC. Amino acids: CASTTSGATSYEQYF.

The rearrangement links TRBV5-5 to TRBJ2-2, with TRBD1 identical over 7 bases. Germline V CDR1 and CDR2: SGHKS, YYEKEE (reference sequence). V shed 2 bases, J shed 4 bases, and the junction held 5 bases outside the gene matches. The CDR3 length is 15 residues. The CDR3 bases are TGTGCCAGCAGCTTAAAAGGGGGCAGCACCGGGGAGCTGTTTTTT. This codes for CASSLKGGSTGELFF.